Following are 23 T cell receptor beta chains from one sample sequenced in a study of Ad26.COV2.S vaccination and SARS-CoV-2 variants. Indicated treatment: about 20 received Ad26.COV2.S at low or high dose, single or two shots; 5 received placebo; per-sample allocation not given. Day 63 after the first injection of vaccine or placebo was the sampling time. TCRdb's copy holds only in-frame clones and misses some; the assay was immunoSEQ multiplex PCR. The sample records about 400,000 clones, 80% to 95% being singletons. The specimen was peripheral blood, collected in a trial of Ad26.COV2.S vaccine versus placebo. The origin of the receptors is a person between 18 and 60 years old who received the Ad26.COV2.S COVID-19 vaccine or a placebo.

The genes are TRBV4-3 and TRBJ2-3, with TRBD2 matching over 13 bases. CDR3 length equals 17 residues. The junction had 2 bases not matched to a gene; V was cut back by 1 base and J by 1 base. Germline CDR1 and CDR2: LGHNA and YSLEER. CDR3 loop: CASSQAGTSGGTDTQYF. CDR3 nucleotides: TGCGCCAGCAGCCAAGCCGGGACTAGCGGGGGCACAGATACGCAGTATTTT.

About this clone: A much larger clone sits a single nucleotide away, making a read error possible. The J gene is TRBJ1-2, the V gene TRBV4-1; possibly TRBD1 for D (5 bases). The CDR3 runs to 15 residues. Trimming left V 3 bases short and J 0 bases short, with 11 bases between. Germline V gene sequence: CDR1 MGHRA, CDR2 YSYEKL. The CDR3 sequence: CASSQAGGANYGYTF. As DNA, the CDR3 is TGCGCCAGCAGCCAGGCTGGGGGAGCTAACTATGGCTACACCTTC.

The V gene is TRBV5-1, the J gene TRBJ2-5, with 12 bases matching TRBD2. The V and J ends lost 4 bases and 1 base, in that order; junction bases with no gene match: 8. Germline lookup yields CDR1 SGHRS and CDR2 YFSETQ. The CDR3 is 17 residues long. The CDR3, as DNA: TGCGCCAGCAGCCCACGACTAGCGGGGGCCATCCAAGAGACCCAGTACTTC. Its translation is CASSPRLAGAIQETQYF.

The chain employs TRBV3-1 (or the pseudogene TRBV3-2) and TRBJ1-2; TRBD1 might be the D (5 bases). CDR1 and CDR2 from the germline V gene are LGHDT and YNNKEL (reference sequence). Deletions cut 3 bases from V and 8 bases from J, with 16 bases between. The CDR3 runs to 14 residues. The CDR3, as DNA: TGTGCCAGCAGCCACTATGCGGGGGAGGACGGCTACACCTTC. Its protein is CASSHYAGEDGYTF.

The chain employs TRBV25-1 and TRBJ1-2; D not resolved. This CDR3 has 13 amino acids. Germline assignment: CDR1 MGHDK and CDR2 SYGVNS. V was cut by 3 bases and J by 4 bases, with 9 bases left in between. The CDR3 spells CASSDAYLYGYTF. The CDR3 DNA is TGTGCCAGCAGTGATGCGTATCTCTATGGCTACACCTTC.

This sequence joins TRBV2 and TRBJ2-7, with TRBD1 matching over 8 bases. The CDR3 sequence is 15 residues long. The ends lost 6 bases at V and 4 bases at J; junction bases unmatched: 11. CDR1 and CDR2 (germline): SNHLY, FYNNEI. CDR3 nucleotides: TGTGCCAGCAGGGACCCCGGACAGGGCTGGTACGAGCAGTACTTC. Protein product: CASRDPGQGWYEQYF.

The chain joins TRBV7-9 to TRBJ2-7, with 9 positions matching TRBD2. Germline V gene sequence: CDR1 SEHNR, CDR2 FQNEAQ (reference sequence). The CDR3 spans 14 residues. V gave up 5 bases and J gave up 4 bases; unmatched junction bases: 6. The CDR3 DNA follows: TGTGCCAGCAGCGGGCGGGGGGGCCCTTACGAGCAGTACTTC. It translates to CASSGRGGPYEQYF.

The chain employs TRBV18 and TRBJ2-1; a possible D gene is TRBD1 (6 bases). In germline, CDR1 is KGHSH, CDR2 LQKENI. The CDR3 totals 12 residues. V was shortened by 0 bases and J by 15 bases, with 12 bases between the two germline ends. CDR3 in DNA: TGTGCCAGCTCACCACCGGCAGGGGACCTGTTCTTC. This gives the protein CASSPPAGDLFF. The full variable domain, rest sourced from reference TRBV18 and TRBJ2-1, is NAGVMQNPRHLVRRRGQEARLRCSPMKGHSHVYWYRQLPEEGLKFMVYLQKENIIDESGMPKERFSAEFPKEGPSILRIQQVVRGDSAAYFCASSPPAGDLFFGPGTRLTVL.

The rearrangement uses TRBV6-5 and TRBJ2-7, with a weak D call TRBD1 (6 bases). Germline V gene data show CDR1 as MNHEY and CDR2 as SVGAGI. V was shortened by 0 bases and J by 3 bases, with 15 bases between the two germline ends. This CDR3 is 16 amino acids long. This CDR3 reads CASSYSPTGGGYEQYF. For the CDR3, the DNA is TGTGCCAGCAGTTACTCGCCGACAGGCGGAGGCTACGAGCAGTACTTC.

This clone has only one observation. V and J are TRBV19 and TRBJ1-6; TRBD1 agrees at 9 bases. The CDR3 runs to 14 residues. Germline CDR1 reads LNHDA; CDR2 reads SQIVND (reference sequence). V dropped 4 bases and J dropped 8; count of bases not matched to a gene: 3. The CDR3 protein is CASSNRGRDSPLHF. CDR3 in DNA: TGTGCCAGTAGTAACAGGGGGCGCGATTCACCCCTCCACTTT.

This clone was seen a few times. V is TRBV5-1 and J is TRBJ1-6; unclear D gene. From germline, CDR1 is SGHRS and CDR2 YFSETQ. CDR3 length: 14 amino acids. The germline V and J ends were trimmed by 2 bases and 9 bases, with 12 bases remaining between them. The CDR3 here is CASSFGGNPSPLHF. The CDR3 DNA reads TGCGCCAGCAGCTTTGGAGGGAACCCTTCACCCCTCCACTTT.

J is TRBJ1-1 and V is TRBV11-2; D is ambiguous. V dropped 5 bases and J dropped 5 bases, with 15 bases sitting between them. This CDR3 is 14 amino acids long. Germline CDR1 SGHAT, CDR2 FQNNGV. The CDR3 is CASSGSRRGTEAFF. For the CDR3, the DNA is TGTGCCAGCAGCGGGAGTCGGCGGGGAACTGAAGCTTTCTTT.

CDR3 residues: CASSLDTAAGQETQYF. Written as DNA, the CDR3 is TGTGCCAGCAGCTTAGACACGGCGGCAGGCCAAGAGACCCAGTACTTC. This sequence joins TRBV7-2 and TRBJ2-5; D gene ambiguous. CDR3 length: 16 residues. Germline V gene data show CDR1 as SGHTA and CDR2 as FQGNSA. Trimming shortened V by 1 base and J by 1 base, and 13 bases separated the two germline ends.

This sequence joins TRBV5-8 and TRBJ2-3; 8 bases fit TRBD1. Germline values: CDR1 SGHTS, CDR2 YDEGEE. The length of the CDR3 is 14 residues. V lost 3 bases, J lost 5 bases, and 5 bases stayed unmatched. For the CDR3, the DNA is TGTGCCAGCAGCTCGCGAGACAGGGGAGATACGCAGTATTTT. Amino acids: CASSSRDRGDTQYF.

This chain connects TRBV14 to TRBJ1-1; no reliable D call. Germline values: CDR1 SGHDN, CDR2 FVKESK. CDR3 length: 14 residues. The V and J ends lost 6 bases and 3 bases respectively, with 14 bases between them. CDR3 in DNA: TGTGCCAGCAGGCACAGTTTGGGCCACACTGAAGCTTTCTTT. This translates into CASRHSLGHTEAFF.

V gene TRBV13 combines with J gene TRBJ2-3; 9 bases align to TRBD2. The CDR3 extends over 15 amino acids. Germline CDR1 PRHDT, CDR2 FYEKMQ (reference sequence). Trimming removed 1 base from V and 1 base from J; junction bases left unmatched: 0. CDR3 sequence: CASSLERGGTDTQYF. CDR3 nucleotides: TGTGCCAGCAGCTTAGAGCGGGGGGGCACAGATACGCAGTATTTT.

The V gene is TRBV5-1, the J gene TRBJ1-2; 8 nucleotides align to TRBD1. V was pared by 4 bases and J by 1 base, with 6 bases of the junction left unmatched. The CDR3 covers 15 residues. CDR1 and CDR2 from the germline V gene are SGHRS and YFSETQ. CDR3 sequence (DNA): TGCGCCAGCAGCACCGGACAGGGACTTAACTATGGCTACACCTTC. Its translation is CASSTGQGLNYGYTF.

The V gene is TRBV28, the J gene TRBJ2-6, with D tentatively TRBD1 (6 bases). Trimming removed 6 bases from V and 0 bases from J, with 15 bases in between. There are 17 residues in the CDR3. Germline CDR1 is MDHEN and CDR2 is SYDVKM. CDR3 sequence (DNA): TGTGCCAGCAGGATAGGGACACGGTTCTCTGGGGCCAACGTCCTGACTTTC. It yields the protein CASRIGTRFSGANVLTF.

Here the CDR3 reads CASSPLAGGIETQYF. In nucleotides, the CDR3 is TGTGCCAGCAGCCCTCTAGCGGGGGGCATAGAGACCCAGTACTTC. The genes are TRBV11-2 and TRBJ2-5, with 11 nucleotides matching TRBD2. The CDR3 has 15 residues. The V gene end was trimmed by 5 bases and the J gene end by 4 bases; junction bases not matched to a gene: 6. In germline, CDR1 is SGHAT, CDR2 FQNNGV.

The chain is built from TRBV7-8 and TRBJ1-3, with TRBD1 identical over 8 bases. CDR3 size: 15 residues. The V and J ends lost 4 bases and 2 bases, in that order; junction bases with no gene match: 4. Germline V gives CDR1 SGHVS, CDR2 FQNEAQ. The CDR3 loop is CASSWDRLPGNTIYF. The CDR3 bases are TGTGCCAGCAGCTGGGACAGGCTTCCTGGAAACACCATATATTTT.

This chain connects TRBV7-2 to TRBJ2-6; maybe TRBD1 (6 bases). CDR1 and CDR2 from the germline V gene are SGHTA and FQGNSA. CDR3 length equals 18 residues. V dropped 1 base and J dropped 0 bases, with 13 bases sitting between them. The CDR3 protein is CASSLVVGAHSGANVLTF. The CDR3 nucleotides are TGTGCCAGCAGCTTAGTGGTGGGGGCTCACTCTGGGGCCAACGTCCTGACTTTC.

The CDR3 nucleotides read TGTGCCAGCAGCGCGCCGACAGGTGAAGCTTTCTTT. The encoded protein is CASSAPTGEAFF. V and J are TRBV9 and TRBJ1-1; possibly TRBD1 for D (6 bases). This CDR3 has 12 residues. Germline V gene sequence: CDR1 SGDLS, CDR2 YYNGEE. The V end was cut by 3 bases, the J end by 7 bases, with 10 bases between. The whole variable domain, filled in from reference TRBV9 and TRBJ1-1, reads DSGVTQTPKHLITATGQRVTLRCSPRSGDLSVYWYQQSLDQGLQFLIQYYNGEERAKGNILERFSAQQFPDLHSELNLSSLELGDSALYFCASSAPTGEAFFGQGTRLTVV.

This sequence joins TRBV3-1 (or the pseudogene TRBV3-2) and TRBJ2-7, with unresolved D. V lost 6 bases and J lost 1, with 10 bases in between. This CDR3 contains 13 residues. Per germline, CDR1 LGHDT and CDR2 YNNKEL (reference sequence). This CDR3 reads CASRAVMSYEQYF. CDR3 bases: TGTGCCAGCAGGGCAGTTATGTCCTACGAGCAGTACTTC.